Listed here are 13 T cell receptor beta chains from one sample, sequenced in a study of blood T cell repertoires in COVID-19. Sequencing used immunoSEQ multiplex PCR; TCRdb keeps in-frame clones, though not all of them. Among 270,000 or so clones listed, roughly 86% were seen once. Sequences were obtained from peripheral blood. The source is a man between 35 and 55 years old with active or convalescent COVID-19.

The table lists this clone with a count of one. The chain links TRBV2 to TRBJ1-5; unclear D gene. Trimming removed 2 bases from V and 4 bases from J, with 9 bases in between. Germline values: CDR1 SNHLY, CDR2 FYNNEI. The CDR3 sequence is 14 residues long. CDR3 DNA: TGTGCCAGCAGTGAAAGGGCGGGGAATCAGCCCCAGCATTTT. Protein product: CASSERAGNQPQHF.

This clone was seen only a few times. The CDR3 sequence is CASSLATFTDTQYF. DNA for the CDR3: TGTGCCAGCAGTCTAGCCACCTTCACAGATACGCAGTATTTT. This chain uses TRBV25-1 with TRBJ2-3, with a tentative D call TRBD2 (5 bases). CDR3 length equals 14 residues. With 5 bases removed from V and 2 bases from J, the gap between germline ends came to 11 bases. Germline V gene data show CDR1 as MGHDK and CDR2 as SYGVNS. The full variable domain, with the rest looked up from reference TRBV25-1 and TRBJ2-3, is EADIYQTPRYLVIGTGKKITLECSQTMGHDKMYWYQQDPGMELHLIHYSYGVNSTEKGDLSSESTVSRIRTEHFPLTLESARPSHTSQYLCASSLATFTDTQYFGPGTRLTVL.

V usage is TRBV7-3 and J usage is TRBJ2-3, with 8 bases aligning to TRBD2. Germline CDR1 SGHTA, CDR2 FQGTGA. CDR3 length: 15 amino acids. V was pared by 3 bases and J by 2 bases, with 4 bases of the junction left unmatched. CDR3 sequence reads: CASSLTSADTDTQYF. The CDR3 DNA sequence: TGTGCCAGCAGCTTGACTAGCGCCGACACAGATACGCAGTATTTT.

The chain links TRBV28 to TRBJ1-4; TRBD1 aligns across 9 bases. Trimming at V came to 5 bases and at J to 4 bases, leaving 5 bases not matched to a gene. This CDR3 spans 15 amino acids. Germline V lookup: CDR1 MDHEN, CDR2 SYDVKM. The CDR3 DNA sequence: TGTGCCAGCAGTCCGAGGGGACAGGGTAATGAAAAACTGTTTTTT. Its translation is CASSPRGQGNEKLFF.

This clone was picked up a small number of times. The rearrangement joins TRBV19 to TRBJ2-5, with 11 bases lining up with TRBD2. Germline CDR1 reads LNHDA; CDR2 reads SQIVND (reference sequence). This CDR3 contains 15 residues. Trimming at V came to 6 bases and at J to 4 bases, leaving 7 bases not matched to a gene. The CDR3: CASSWRLAGLETQYF. CDR3 coding DNA: TGTGCCAGTAGCTGGAGACTAGCGGGATTAGAGACCCAGTACTTC.

J is TRBJ2-5 and V is TRBV30; 13 nucleotides align to TRBD2. The germline V gene has CDR1 GTSNPN and CDR2 SVGIG (reference sequence). The CDR3 is 14 amino acids. V shed 4 bases, J shed 5 bases, and the junction held 4 bases outside the gene matches. CDR3 in DNA: TGTGCCTGGACCCCGGGACTAGCGGGGGAGACCCAGTACTTC. Translated: CAWTPGLAGETQYF.

The rearrangement links TRBV6-1 to TRBJ1-6; D is perhaps TRBD1 (5 bases). The germline V gene has CDR1 MNHNS and CDR2 SASEGT. The V and J ends lost 3 bases and 8 bases respectively, with 11 bases between them. CDR3 length equals 14 residues. The CDR3 spells CASSDWGADSPLHF. The CDR3 nucleotides read TGTGCCAGCAGTGATTGGGGCGCGGATTCACCCCTCCACTTT.

J is TRBJ1-5 and V is TRBV6-6; D is possibly TRBD1 (6 bases). The CDR3 is 13 amino acids. The V gene lost 5 bases and the J gene lost 6 bases, with 11 bases spanning the gap. Germline CDR1 MNHNY, CDR2 SVGAGI (reference sequence). CDR3 coding DNA: TGTGCCAGCAGTCAGGGGAGGGCTCAGCCCCAGCATTTT. It specifies CASSQGRAQPQHF.

The rearrangement links TRBV7-8 to TRBJ1-1, with D possibly being TRBD1 (6 bases). Germline V CDR1 and CDR2: SGHVS, FQNEAQ. V lost 4 bases to trimming and J lost 1 base, with 13 bases between them. CDR3 size: 15 residues. The chain's CDR3 is CASSSQTGRNTEAFF. The CDR3 DNA reads TGTGCCAGCAGCTCCCAGACAGGCCGGAACACTGAAGCTTTCTTT.

This clone was seen a handful of times. The gene calls are TRBV5-1 and TRBJ1-2; D gene uncertain. The germline V gene encodes CDR1 SGHRS and CDR2 YFSETQ. The CDR3 extends over 13 amino acids. V lost 0 bases and J 5 bases, leaving 8 bases between the germline ends. CDR3 sequence (DNA): TGCGCCAGCAGCTTGGACAGTTTGTATGGCTACACCTTC. This sequence encodes CASSLDSLYGYTF.

The rearrangement joins TRBV5-1 to TRBJ1-3; unclear D gene. The CDR3 is 17 residues long. Trimming pared 0 bases from V and 0 bases from J, leaving 13 bases between. CDR1 SGHRS and CDR2 YFSETQ come from the germline V gene. This CDR3 is CASSLATAGISGNTIYF. CDR3 sequence (DNA): TGCGCCAGCAGCTTGGCCACGGCGGGGATCTCTGGAAACACCATATATTTT.

V usage is TRBV6-2 or TRBV6-3 and J usage is TRBJ2-5; 8 bases match TRBD2. This CDR3 spans 14 amino acids. In germline, CDR1 is MNHEY, CDR2 SVGEGT. The J segment lost 5 bases and the V segment lost 4 bases, leaving 6 bases of the junction unmatched. CDR3 DNA sequence: TGTGCCAGCAGTTTCCCAGCGGGGGTGGAGACCCAGTACTTC. Encoded protein: CASSFPAGVETQYF.

This rearrangement joins TRBV18 to TRBJ2-3; D is unclear. This CDR3 has 13 amino acids. V was shortened by 6 bases and J by 3 bases, with 10 bases between the two germline ends. The V gene's germline CDR1 is KGHSH and CDR2 LQKENI. CDR3: CASSLIRTDTQYF. The CDR3 nucleotides are TGTGCCAGCTCTCTCATTAGAACAGATACGCAGTATTTT.